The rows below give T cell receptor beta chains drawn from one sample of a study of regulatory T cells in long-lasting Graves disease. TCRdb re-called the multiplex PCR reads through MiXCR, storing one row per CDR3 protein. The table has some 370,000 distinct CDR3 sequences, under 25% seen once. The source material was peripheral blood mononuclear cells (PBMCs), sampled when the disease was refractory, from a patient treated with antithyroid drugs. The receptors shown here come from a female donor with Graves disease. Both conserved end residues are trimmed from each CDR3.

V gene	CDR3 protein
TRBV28	ASSFRLAAQETQY
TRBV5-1	ASSLEPGQGNTGELF
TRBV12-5	ASGRGAWDSENTGELF
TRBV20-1	SAKTSGANVLT
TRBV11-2	ASSLASGSTYNEQF
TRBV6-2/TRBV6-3	ASSEARAQCS
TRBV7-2	ASSFTLTSDTQY
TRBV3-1	ASSKWTGSYNSPLH
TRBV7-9	ASSAFQGANTGELF
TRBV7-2	ASSLWGLAGVSPNTGELF
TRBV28	ASSSQRGSGTGELF
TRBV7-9	ASSGYPGLAGHPNTGELF
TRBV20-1	SARRGIGETQY
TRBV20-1	SARAVSGLSNSPLH
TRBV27	ASSRTSGPYEQY
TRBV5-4	ASSPESAPKGQY
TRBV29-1	SVDSFNYGYT
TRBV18	ASLPPVGETQY
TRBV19	ASSRTGIGEKLF
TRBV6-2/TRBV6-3	ASSQTGPPYNEQF
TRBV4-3	ASSQEAPSGYEQY
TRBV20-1	SAEDRGGEQY
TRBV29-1	SVNLEANTEAF
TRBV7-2	ASSLSFMAGPYEQY
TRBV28	ASSLQGQGIGEQY
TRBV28	ASSHPRVYDYGYT
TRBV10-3	AISGQPDQPQH
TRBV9	ASSVDPGTYEQY
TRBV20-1	SARDLVGETQY
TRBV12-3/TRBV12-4	ASSRPGFEETQY
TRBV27	ASRVLGQGNQPQH
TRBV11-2	ASSPTRVVRAF
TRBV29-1	SAEGSGGAYNEQF
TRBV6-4	ASSDRRNSPLH
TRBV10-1	ASRLDREETQY
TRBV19	ASSINRGYEQY
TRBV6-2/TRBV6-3	ASREQGALDEQY
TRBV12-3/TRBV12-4	ASTYGPGNTEAF
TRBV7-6	ASSLGSGGTGGAREQY
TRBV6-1	ASRVVAENTEAF
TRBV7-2	ASRMAGGGGETQY
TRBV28	ASSIGGGYT
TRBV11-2	ASSSLWEGGQETQY
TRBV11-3	ASSYGAGSNQPQH
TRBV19	ASSPGDYEQY
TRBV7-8	ASSLGWEGQPGSETQY
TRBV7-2	ASSVTGGYNSPLH
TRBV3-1	ASSQDMTSGTYEQY
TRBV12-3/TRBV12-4	ASSDRRNNQPQH
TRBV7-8	ASSSFGTSVLNQY
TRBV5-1	ASRLAGGGNTEAF
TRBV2	ASKVGQGYGQPQH
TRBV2	GSSANPQETQY
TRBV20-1	SARDWTGTVGETQY
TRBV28	ASSHRTGGAETQY
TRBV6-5	ASSYLGGGETQY
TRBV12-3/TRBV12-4	ASSPTMRGGDDQPQH
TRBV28	ASSPLGLRQDTQY